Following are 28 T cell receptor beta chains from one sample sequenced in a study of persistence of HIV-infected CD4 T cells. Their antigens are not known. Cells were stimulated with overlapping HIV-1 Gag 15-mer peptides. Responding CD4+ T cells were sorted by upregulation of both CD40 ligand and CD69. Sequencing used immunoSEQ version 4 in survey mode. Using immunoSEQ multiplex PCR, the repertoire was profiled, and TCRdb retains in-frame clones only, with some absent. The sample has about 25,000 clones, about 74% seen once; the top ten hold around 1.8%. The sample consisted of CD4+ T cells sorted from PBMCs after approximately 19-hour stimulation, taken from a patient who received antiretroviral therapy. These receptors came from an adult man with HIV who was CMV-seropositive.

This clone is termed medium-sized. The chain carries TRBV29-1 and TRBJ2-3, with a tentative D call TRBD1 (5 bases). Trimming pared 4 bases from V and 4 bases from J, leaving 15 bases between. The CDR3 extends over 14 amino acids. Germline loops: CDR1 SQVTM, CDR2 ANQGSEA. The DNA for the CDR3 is TGCAGCGTTGGCCCTACCTTGGGGCCAGATACGCAGTATTTT. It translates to CSVGPTLGPDTQYF.

The CDR3, as DNA: TGTGCCAGCCACAAGGGCATCGGGGAGCTGTTTTTT. Amino acid sequence: CASHKGIGELFF. The V call is TRBV6-5, the J call TRBJ2-2; D uncertain. Trimming stripped 8 bases from V and 7 bases from J, with 11 bases between. The CDR3 runs to 12 residues. Germline V gene data show CDR1 as MNHEY and CDR2 as SVGAGI.

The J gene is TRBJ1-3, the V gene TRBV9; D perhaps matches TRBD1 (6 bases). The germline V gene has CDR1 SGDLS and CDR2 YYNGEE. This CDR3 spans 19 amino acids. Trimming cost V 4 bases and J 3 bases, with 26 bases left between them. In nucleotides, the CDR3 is TGTGCCAGCAGCCCCCAGCTCGGCAGGGGTCTAAGAGGTGGAAACACCATATATTTT. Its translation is CASSPQLGRGLRGGNTIYF.

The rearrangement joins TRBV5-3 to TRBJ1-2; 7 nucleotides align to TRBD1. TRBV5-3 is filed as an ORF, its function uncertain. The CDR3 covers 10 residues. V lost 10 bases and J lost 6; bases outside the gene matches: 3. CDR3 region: CAGGTDGYTF. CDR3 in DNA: TGTGCCGGAGGGACAGATGGCTACACCTTC.

The CDR3 coding sequence is TGTGCCAGCAGCGTAGGAGTGGGCGGGGGAGGCCATTACAATGAGCAGTTCTTC. This encodes CASSVGVGGGGHYNEQFF. This chain joins TRBV9 and TRBJ2-1, with 7 bases aligning to TRBD2. This CDR3 region has 18 residues. With 0 bases clipped from V and 4 bases from J, the junction kept 13 bases outside the gene matches. In germline, CDR1 is SGDLS, CDR2 YYNGEE. The full variable domain, completed using reference TRBV9 and TRBJ2-1, is DSGVTQTPKHLITATGQRVTLRCSPRSGDLSVYWYQQSLDQGLQFLIQYYNGEERAKGNILERFSAQQFPDLHSELNLSSLELGDSALYFCASSVGVGGGGHYNEQFFGPGTRLTVL.

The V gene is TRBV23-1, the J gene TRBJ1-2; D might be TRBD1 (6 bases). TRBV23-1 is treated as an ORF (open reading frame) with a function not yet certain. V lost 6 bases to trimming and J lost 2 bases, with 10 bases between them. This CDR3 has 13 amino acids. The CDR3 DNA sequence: TGCGCCAGCAGAGGACAGTCGAACTATGGCTACACCTTC. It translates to CASRGQSNYGYTF.

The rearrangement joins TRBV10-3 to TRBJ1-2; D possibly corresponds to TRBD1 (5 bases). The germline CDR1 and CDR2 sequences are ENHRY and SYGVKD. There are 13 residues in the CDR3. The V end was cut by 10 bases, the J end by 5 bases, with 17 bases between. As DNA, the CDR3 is TGTGCCAGCAAAGGGACGGAGGTTTATGGCTACACCTTC. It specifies CASKGTEVYGYTF.

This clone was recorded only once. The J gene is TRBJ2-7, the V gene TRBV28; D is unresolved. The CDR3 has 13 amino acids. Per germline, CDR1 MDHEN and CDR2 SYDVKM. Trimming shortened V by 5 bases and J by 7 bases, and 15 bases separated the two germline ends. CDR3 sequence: CASSHTLRREQYF. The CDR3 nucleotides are TGTGCCAGCAGTCATACCCTGAGGCGTGAGCAGTACTTC.

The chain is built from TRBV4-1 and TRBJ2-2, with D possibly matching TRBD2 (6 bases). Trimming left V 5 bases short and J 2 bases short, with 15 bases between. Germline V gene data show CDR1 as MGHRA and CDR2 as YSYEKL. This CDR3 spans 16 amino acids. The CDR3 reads CASSFVGGANTGELFF. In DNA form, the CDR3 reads TGCGCCAGCAGCTTTGTTGGAGGGGCCAACACCGGGGAGCTGTTTTTT.

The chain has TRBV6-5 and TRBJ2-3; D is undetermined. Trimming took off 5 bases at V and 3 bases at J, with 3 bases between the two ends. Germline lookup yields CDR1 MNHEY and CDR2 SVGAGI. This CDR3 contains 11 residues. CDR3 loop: CASSQTDTQYF. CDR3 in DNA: TGTGCCAGCAGTCAAACAGATACGCAGTATTTT.

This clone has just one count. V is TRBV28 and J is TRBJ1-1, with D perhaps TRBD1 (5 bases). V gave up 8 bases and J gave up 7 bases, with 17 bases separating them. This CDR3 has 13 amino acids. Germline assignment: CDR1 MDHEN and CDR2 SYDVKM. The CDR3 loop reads CASFAGWGLEAFF. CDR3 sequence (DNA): TGTGCCAGCTTCGCAGGGTGGGGACTTGAAGCTTTCTTT.

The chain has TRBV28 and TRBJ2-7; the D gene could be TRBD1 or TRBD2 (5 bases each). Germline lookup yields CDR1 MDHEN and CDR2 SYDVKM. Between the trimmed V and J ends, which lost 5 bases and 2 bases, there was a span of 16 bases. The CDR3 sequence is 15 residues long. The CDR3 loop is CASSRPRERAYEQYF. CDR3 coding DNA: TGTGCCAGCAGTCGCCCCAGGGAGAGGGCCTACGAGCAGTACTTC.

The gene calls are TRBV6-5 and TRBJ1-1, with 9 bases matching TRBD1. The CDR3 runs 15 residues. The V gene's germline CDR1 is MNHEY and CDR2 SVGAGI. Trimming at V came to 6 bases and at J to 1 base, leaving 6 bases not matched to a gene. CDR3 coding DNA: TGTGCCAGCAGCCGTCGACAGGGGGGGAACACTGAAGCTTTCTTT. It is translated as CASSRRQGGNTEAFF.

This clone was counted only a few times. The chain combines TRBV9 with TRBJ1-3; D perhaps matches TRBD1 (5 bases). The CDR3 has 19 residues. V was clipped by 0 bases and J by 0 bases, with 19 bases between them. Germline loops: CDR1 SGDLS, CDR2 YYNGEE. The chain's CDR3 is CASSVARGERENSGNTIYF. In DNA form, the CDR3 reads TGTGCCAGCAGCGTAGCTCGGGGGGAGAGGGAAAACTCTGGAAACACCATATATTTT. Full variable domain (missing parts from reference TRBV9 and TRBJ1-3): DSGVTQTPKHLITATGQRVTLRCSPRSGDLSVYWYQQSLDQGLQFLIQYYNGEERAKGNILERFSAQQFPDLHSELNLSSLELGDSALYFCASSVARGERENSGNTIYFGEGSWLTVV.

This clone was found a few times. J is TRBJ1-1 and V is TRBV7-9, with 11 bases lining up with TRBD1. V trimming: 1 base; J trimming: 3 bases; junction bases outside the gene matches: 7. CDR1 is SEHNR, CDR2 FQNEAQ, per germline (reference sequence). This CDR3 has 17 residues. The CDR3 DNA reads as TGTGCCAGCAGCTTAGACCGGACAGGGGGCGAAGACACTGAAGCTTTCTTT. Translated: CASSLDRTGGEDTEAFF.

The CDR3 spells CASSYTGMSTGELFF. In nucleotides, the CDR3 is TGTGCCAGCAGCTACACAGGGATGAGCACCGGGGAGCTGTTTTTT. The chain couples TRBV28 to TRBJ2-2; possible D gene TRBD1, 6 bases. CDR3 length: 15 residues. Germline CDR1 MDHEN, CDR2 SYDVKM. Trimming removed 6 bases at V and 4 bases at J, with 15 bases between.

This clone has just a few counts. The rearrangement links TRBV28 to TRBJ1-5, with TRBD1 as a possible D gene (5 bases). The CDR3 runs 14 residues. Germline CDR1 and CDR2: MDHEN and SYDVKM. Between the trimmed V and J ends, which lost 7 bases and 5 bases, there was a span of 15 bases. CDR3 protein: CASTGTGRYQPQHF. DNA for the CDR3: TGTGCCAGCACGGGGACGGGACGTTATCAGCCCCAGCATTTT. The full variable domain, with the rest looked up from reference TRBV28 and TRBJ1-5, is DVKVTQSSRYLVKRTGEKVFLECVQDMDHENMFWYRQDPGLGLRLIYFSYDVKMKEKGDIPEGYSVSREKKERFSLILESASTNQTSMYLCASTGTGRYQPQHFGDGTRLSIL.

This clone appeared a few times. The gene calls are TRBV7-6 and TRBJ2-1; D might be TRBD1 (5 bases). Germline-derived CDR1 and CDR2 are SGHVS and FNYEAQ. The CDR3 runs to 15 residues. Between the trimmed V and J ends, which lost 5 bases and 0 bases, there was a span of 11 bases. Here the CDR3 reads CASSLSTGSYNEQFF. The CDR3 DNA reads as TGTGCCAGCAGCCTAAGCACAGGCTCCTACAATGAGCAGTTCTTC.

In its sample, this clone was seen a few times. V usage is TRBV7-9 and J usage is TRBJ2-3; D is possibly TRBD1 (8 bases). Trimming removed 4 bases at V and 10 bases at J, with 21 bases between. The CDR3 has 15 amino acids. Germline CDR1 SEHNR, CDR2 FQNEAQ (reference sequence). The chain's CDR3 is CASSSGQGGGISQYF. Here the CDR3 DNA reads TGTGCCAGCAGCTCCGGACAGGGCGGGGGTATATCGCAGTATTTT.

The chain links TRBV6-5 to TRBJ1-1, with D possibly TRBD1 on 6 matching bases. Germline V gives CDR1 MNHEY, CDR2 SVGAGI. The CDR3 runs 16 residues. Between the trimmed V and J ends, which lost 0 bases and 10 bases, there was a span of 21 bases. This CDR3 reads CASSYSNGQPPGGAFF. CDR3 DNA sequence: TGTGCCAGCAGTTACTCGAACGGACAGCCCCCCGGAGGAGCTTTCTTT.

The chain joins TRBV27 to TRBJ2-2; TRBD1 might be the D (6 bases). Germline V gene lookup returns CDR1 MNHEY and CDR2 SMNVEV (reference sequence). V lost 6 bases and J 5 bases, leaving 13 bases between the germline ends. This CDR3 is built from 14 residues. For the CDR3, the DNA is TGTGCCAGCAGACGGGGACAACAAACCGGGGAGCTGTTTTTT. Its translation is CASRRGQQTGELFF.

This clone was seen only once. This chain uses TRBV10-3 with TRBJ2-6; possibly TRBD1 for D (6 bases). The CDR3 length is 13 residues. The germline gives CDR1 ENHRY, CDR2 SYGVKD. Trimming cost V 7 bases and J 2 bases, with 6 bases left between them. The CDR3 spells CAIKGAGANVLTF. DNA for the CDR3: TGTGCCATCAAGGGGGCTGGGGCCAACGTCCTGACTTTC.

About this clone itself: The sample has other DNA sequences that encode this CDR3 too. CDR3 coding DNA: TGTGCCAGCAGTTACTCAAGCGATAATTCACCCCTCCACTTT. It yields the protein CASSYSSDNSPLHF. This chain connects TRBV6-5 to TRBJ1-6; no firm D call. There are 14 residues in the CDR3. Germline V gene lookup returns CDR1 MNHEY and CDR2 SVGAGI. V was pared by 0 bases and J by 5 bases, with 5 bases between.

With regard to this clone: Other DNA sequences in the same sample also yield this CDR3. The CDR3 loop is CASSRDRGINEQFF. Written as DNA, the CDR3 is TGTGCCAGTAGCCGGGACAGGGGAATCAATGAGCAGTTCTTC. V gene TRBV19 combines with J gene TRBJ2-1; TRBD1 matches 10 bases. The CDR3 length is 14 residues. Germline assignment: CDR1 LNHDA and CDR2 SQIVND (reference sequence). The junction had 5 bases not matched to a gene; V was cut back by 6 bases and J by 6 bases. Full variable domain (missing parts from reference TRBV19 and TRBJ2-1): DGGITQSPKYLFRKEGQNVTLSCEQNLNHDAMYWYRQDPGQGLRLIYYSQIVNDFQKGDIAEGYSVSREKKESFPLTVTSAQKNPTAFYLCASSRDRGINEQFFGPGTRLTVL.

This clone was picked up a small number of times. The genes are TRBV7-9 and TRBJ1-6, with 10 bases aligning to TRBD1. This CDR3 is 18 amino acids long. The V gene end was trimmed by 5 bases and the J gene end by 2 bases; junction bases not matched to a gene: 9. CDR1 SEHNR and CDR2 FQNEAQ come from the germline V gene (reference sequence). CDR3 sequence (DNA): TGTGCCAGCAGCACGACAGGGGGCGAAAGTCCCTATAATTCACCCCTCCACTTT. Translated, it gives CASSTTGGESPYNSPLHF.

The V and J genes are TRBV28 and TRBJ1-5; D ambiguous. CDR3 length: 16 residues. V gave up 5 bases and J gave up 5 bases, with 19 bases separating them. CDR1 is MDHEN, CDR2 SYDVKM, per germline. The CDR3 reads CASSPQGIVLDQPQHF. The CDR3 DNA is TGTGCCAGCAGTCCCCAAGGTATCGTTTTAGATCAGCCCCAGCATTTT.

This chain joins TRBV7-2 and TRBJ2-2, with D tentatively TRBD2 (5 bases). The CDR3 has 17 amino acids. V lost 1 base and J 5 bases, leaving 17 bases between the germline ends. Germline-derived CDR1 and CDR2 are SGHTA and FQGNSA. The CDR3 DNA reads TGTGCCAGCAGCTTAGATTCGTTCACGGGAAGGACCGGGGAGCTGTTTTTT. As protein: CASSLDSFTGRTGELFF. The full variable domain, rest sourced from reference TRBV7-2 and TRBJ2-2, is GAGVSQSPSNKVTEKGKDVELRCDPISGHTALYWYRQSLGQGLEFLIYFQGNSAPDKSGLPSDRFSAERTGGSVSTLTIQRTQQEDSAVYLCASSLDSFTGRTGELFFGEGSRLTVL.

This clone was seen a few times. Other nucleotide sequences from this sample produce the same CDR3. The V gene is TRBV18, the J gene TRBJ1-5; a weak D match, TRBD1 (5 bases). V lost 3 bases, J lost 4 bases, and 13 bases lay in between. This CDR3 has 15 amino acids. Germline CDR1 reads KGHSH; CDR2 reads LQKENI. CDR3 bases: TGTGCCAGCTCACCTGATCGGGGGGGGAATCAGCCCCAGCATTTT. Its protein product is CASSPDRGGNQPQHF.